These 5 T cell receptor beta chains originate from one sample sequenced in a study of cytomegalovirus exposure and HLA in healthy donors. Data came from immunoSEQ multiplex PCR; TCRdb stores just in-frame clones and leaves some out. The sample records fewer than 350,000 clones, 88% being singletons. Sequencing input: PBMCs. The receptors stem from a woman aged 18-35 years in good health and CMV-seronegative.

Written as DNA, the CDR3 is TGTGCCAGCAGTTTCTCGGACAGTTACGAGCAGTACTTC. Amino acids: CASSFSDSYEQYF. The genes are TRBV28 and TRBJ2-7; possible D gene TRBD1, 6 bases. Per germline, CDR1 MDHEN and CDR2 SYDVKM. With 3 bases removed from V and 4 bases from J, the gap between germline ends came to 10 bases. This CDR3 has 13 amino acids. The whole variable domain, remainder taken from reference TRBV28 and TRBJ2-7, is DVKVTQSSRYLVKRTGEKVFLECVQDMDHENMFWYRQDPGLGLRLIYFSYDVKMKEKGDIPEGYSVSREKKERFSLILESASTNQTSMYLCASSFSDSYEQYFGPGTRLTVT.

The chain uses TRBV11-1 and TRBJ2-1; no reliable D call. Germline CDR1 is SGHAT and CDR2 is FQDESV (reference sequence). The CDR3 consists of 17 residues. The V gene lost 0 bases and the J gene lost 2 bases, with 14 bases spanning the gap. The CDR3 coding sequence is TGTGCCAGCAGCTTAGCGCCGACTGAGGCCCCCTACAATGAGCAGTTCTTC. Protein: CASSLAPTEAPYNEQFF.

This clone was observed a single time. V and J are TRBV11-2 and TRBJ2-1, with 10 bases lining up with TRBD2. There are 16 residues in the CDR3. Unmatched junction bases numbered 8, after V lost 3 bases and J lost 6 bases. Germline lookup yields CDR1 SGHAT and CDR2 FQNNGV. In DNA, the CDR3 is TGTGCCAGCAGCTTGGGCCTACGGACTAGCGGCAATGAGCAGTTCTTC. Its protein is CASSLGLRTSGNEQFF.

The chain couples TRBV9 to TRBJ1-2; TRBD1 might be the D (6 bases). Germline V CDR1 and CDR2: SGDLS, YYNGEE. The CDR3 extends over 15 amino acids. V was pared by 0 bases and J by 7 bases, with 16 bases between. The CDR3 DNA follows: TGTGCCAGCAGCGTAGATGGGGGGGCGGGACGTGGCTACACCTTC. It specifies CASSVDGGAGRGYTF.

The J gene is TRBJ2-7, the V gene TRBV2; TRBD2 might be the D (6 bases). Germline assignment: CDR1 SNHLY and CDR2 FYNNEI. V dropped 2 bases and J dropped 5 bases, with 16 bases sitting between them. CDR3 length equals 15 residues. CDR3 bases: TGTGCCAGCAGTGAATTAGGACTACGGGGTGACGAGCAGTACTTC. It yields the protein CASSELGLRGDEQYF.